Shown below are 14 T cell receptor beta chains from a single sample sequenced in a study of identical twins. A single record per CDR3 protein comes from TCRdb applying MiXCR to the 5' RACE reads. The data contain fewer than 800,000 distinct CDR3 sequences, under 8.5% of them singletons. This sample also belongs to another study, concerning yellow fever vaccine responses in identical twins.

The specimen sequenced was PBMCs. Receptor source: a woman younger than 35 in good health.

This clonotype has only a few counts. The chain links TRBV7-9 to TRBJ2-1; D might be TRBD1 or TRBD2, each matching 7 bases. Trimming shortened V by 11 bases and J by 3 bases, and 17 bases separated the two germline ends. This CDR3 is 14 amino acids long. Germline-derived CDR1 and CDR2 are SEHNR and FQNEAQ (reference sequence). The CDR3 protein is CAVPRGGHYNEQFF. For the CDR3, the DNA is TGTGCCGTCCCCAGGGGGGGCCACTACAATGAGCAGTTCTTC.

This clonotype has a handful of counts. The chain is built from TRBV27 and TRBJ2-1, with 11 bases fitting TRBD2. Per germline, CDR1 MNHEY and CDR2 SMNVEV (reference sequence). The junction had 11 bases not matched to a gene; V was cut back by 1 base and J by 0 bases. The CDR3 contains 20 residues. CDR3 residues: CASSLYPGLAGQSSYNEQFF. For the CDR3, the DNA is TGTGCCAGCAGTTTATACCCAGGACTAGCGGGTCAGAGCTCCTACAATGAGCAGTTCTTC.

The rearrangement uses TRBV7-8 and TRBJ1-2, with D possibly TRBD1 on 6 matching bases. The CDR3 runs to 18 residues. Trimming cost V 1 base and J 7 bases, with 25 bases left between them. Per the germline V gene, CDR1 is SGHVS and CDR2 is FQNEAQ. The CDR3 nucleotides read TGTGCCAGCAGCTTAGAAGCCGGGGGCGAGCGTTCTCGCCGTGGCTACACCTTC. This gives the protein CASSLEAGGERSRRGYTF.

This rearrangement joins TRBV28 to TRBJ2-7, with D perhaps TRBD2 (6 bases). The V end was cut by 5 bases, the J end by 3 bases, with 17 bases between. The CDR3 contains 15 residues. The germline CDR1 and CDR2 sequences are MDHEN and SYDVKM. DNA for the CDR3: TGTGCCAGCAGTCCCCTCATGTGGGAGGACTACGAGCAGTACTTC. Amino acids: CASSPLMWEDYEQYF.

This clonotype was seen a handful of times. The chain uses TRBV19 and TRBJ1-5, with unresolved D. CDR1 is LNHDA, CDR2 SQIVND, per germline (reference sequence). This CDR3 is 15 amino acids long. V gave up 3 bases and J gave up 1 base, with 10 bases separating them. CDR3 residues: CASSISGWSNQPQHF. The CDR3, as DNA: TGTGCCAGTAGTATCTCCGGGTGGAGCAATCAGCCCCAGCATTTT.

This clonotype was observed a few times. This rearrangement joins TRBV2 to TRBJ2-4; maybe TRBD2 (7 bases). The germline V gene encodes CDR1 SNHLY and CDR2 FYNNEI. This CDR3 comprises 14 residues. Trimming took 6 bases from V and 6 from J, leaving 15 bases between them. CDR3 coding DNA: TGTGCCAGCAGAGGCGGGGGCGCAAGAAACATTCAGTACTTC. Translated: CASRGGGARNIQYF.

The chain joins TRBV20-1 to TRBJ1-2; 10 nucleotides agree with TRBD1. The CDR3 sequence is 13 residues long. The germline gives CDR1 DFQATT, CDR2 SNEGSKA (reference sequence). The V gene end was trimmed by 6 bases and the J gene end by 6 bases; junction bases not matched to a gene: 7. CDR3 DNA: TGCAGTGCCACAAGACAGGGGGCAAATGGCTACACCTTC. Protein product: CSATRQGANGYTF.

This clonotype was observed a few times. As DNA, the CDR3 is TGCGCCAGCAGCCCTACAATTGCAGGGGTAGGCAATCAGCCCCAGCATTTT. Protein: CASSPTIAGVGNQPQHF. V is TRBV5-1 and J is TRBJ1-5; D possibly corresponds to TRBD1 (6 bases). The CDR3 has 17 amino acids. Between the trimmed V and J ends, which lost 4 bases and 2 bases, there was a span of 19 bases. CDR1 SGHRS and CDR2 YFSETQ come from the germline V gene.

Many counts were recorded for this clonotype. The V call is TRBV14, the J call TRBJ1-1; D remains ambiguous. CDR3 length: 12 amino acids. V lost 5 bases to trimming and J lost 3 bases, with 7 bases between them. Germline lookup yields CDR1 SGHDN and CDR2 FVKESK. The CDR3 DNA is TGTGCCAGCAGCTACAGATACACTGAAGCTTTCTTT. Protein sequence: CASSYRYTEAFF. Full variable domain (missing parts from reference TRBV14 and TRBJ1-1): EAGVTQFPSHSVIEKGQTVTLRCDPISGHDNLYWYRRVMGKEIKFLLHFVKESKQDESGMPNNRFLAERTGGTYSTLKVQPAELEDSGVYFCASSYRYTEAFFGQGTRLTVV.

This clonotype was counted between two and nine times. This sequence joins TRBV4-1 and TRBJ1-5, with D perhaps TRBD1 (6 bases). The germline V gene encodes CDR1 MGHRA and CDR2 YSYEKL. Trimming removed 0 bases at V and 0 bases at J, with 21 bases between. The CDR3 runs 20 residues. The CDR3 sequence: CASSQDLMDSPQNSNQPQHF. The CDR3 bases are TGCGCCAGCAGCCAAGATTTAATGGACAGTCCGCAGAATAGCAATCAGCCCCAGCATTTT.

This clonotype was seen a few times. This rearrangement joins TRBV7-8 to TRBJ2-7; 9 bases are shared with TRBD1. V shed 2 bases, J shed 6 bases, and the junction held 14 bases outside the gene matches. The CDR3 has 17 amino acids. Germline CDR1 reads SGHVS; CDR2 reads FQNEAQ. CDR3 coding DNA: TGTGCCAGCAGCTTACCAATAAGGCGGACAGGGGAATCCGAGCAGTACGTC. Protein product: CASSLPIRRTGESEQYV.

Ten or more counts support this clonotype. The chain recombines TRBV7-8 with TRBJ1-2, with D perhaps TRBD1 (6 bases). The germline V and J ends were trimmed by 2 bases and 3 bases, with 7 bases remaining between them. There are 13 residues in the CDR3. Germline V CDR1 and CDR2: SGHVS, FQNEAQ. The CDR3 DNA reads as TGTGCCAGCAGCTTAAACAGGGACTATGGCTACACCTTC. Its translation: CASSLNRDYGYTF. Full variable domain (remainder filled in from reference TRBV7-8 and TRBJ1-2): GAGVSQSPRYKVAKRGQDVALRCDPISGHVSLFWYQQALGQGPEFLTYFQNEAQLDKSGLPSDRFFAERPEGSVSTLKIQRTQQEDSAVYLCASSLNRDYGYTFGSGTRLTVV.

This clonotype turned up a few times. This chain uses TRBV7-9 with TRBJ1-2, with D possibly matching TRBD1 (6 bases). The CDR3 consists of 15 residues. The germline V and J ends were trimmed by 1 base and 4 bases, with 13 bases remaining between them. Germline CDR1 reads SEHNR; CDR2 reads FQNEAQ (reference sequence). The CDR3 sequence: CASSLGTDQGYGYTF. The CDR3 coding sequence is TGTGCCAGCAGCTTAGGGACAGACCAAGGCTATGGCTACACCTTC.

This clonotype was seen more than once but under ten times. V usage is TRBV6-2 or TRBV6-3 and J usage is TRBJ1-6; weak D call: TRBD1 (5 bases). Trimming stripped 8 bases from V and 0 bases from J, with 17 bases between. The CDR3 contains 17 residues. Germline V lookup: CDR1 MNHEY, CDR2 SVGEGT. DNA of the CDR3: TGTGCCAGCCAGGACATTACCTTAAGCTCCTATAATTCACCCCTCCACTTT. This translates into CASQDITLSSYNSPLHF.